Given below is one T cell receptor (beta chain) in context. The length of the CDR3 is 15 residues. Germline V gene lookup returns CDR1 MNHNY and CDR2 SVGAGI (reference sequence). With 2 bases removed from V and 3 bases from J, the gap between germline ends came to 11 bases. Using immunoSEQ multiplex PCR, the repertoire was profiled, and TCRdb retains in-frame clones only, with some absent. The sample shows 75,000 to 95,000 clones, more than 85% of them seen only once. The entry originates in a study of T cell changes during pregnancy in multiple sclerosis. The source of this sequence is a female donor with multiple sclerosis, enrolled in a pregnancy study. The rearrangement joins TRBV6-6 to TRBJ1-3; D is ambiguous. The sequenced sample was peripheral blood, obtained before pregnancy. CDR3 nucleotides: TGTGCCAGCAGTTACAAACAGCGGGTTGGAAACACCATATATTTT. Protein sequence: CASSYKQRVGNTIYF.